This T cell receptor beta chain comes out of a study of OX40 agonist ivuxolimab in advanced cancers. There are 16 residues in the CDR3. V dropped 2 bases and J dropped 0 bases, with 14 bases sitting between them. CDR1 and CDR2 from the germline V gene are SGHNT and YYREEE (reference sequence). Profiling relied on immunoSEQ multiplex PCR, and the TCRdb table lists in-frame clones only, not all of them. Here the sample spans tens of thousands of clones, about four fifths being singletons. The receptor comes from an adult with an advanced solid tumor such as melanoma, head and neck, liver or kidney cancer. The specimen comprised CD4+ or CD8+ T cells sorted from blood, sampled in a trial of the OX40 agonist ivuxolimab. The rearrangement links TRBV5-4 to TRBJ2-5; D is unclear. CDR3: CASSLRVGSYQETQYF. CDR3 bases: TGTGCCAGCAGCTTACGAGTGGGATCGTACCAAGAGACCCAGTACTTC.